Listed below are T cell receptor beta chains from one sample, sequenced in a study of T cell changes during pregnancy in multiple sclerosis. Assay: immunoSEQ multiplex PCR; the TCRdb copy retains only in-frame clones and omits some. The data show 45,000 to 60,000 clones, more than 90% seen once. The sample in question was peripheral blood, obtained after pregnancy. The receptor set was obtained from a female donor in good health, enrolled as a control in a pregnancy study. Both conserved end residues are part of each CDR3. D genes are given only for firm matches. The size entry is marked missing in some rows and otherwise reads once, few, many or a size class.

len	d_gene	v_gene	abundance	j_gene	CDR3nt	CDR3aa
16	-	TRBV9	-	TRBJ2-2	TGTGCCAGCAGACGGGGGCTAGCGGAAAACACCGGGGAGCTGTTTTTT	CASRRGLAENTGELFF
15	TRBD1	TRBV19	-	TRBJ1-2	TGTGCCAGTACCTTCCCGGGACAGGAACCCTATGGCTACACCTTC	CASTFPGQEPYGYTF
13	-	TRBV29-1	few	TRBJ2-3	TGCAGCGTTCGGACTTTTATCGCAGATACGCAGTATTTT	CSVRTFIADTQYF
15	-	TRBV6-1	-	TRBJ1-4	TGTGCCAGCAGTGCTACAGGGACGGCTAATGAAAAACTGTTTTTT	CASSATGTANEKLFF
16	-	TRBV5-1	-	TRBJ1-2	TGCGCCAGCAGCCCGGCGGAGGGGTACGGGAACTATGGCTACACCTTC	CASSPAEGYGNYGYTF
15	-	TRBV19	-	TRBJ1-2	TGTGCCAGTAGTTCCTCCCGGGGGAGGGGAGGTGGCTACACCTTC	CASSSSRGRGGGYTF
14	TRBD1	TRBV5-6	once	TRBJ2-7	TGTGCCAGCAGCCCGGGACAGGGCTTCTACGAGCAGTACTTC	CASSPGQGFYEQYF
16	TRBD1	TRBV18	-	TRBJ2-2	TGTGCCAGCTCACCAAGACAGGGGTCCTACACCGGGGAGCTGTTTTTT	CASSPRQGSYTGELFF
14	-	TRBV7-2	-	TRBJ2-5	TGTGCCAGCAGCTTATATCGTGATCAGGCGAACCAGTACTTC	CASSLYRDQANQYF
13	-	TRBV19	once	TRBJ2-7	TGTGCCAGTAGGCCCGATGGCACCTACGAGCAGTACTTC	CASRPDGTYEQYF